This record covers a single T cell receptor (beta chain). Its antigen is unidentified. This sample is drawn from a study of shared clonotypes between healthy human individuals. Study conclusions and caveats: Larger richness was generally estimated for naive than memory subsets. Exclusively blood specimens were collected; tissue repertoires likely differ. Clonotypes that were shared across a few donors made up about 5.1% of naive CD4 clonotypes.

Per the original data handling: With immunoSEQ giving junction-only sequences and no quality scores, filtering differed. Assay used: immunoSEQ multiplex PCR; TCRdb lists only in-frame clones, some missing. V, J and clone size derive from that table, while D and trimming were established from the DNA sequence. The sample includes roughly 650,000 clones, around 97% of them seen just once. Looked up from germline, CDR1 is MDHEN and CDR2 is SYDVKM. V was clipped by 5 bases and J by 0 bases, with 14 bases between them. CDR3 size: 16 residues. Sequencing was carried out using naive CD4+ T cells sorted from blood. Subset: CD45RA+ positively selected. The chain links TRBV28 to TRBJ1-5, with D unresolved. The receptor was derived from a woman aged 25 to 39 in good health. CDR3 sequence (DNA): TGTGCCAGCAGTGGCGCTCATGGAAATAGCAATCAGCCCCAGCATTTT. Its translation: CASSGAHGNSNQPQHF.